Reported below is one T cell receptor (beta chain). The sample is drawn from a study of blood T cell repertoires in COVID-19. Study background: Sites across the United States, Italy and Spain contributed samples from acute and convalescent COVID-19. Sample material is recorded as cDNA or gDNA derived from T cells, B-cell-depleted T cells, or PBMCs.

Authors' processing steps: Amplification with reference gene primers provided the estimates of nucleated cell counts. Assay: immunoSEQ multiplex PCR; the TCRdb copy retains only in-frame clones and omits some. V, J and clone size are those of that table, while D and trimming were read from the DNA. The table lists approximately 70,000 clones, 82% of them singletons. The V and J ends lost 6 bases and 2 bases, in that order; junction bases with no gene match: 14. The CDR3 consists of 17 residues. Material: peripheral blood. The clonotype originates from a woman older than 75 with acute or convalescent COVID-19. This chain connects TRBV23-1 to TRBJ2-7, with 9 bases fitting TRBD1. Being an ORF, TRBV23-1 has a function that is uncertain. The CDR3 nucleotides are TGCGCCAGCAGCTTACCTTCGAAAGGACAGGGGACCTACGAGCAGTACTTC. Encoded protein: CASSLPSKGQGTYEQYF.